The rows below give T cell receptor beta chains drawn from one sample of a study of Ad26.COV2.S vaccination and SARS-CoV-2 variants. Libraries were prepared by immunoSEQ multiplex PCR; TCRdb keeps only in-frame clonotypes and omits some of them. The sample yields 350,000 to 450,000 clones, around 92% seen once. The specimen was peripheral blood, collected in a trial of Ad26.COV2.S vaccine versus placebo. The receptors derive from a person between 18 and 59 years old who received the Ad26.COV2.S COVID-19 vaccine or a placebo. The CDR3 runs from the conserved cysteine through the conserved F or W. A D gene is named only where the DNA matches it firmly. Clone size appears in some rows only: once, few, many, or a class for an expanded clone.

D,size,J,V,CDR3,DNA
NA,once,TRBJ2-7,TRBV28,CASSYGRYNEQYF,TGTGCCAGCAGTTACGGTAGATACAACGAGCAGTACTTC
NA,NA,TRBJ2-2,TRBV9,CASTRDLYAGELFF,TGTGCCAGCACCCGAGACTTGTACGCCGGGGAGCTGTTTTTT
NA,NA,TRBJ1-5,TRBV28,CASSTTREFGAFNQPQHF,TGTGCCAGCAGCACCACGAGGGAATTCGGGGCCTTTAATCAGCCCCAGCATTTT
TRBD1,once,TRBJ1-5,TRBV10-3,CAIGGTGFDNQPQHF,TGTGCCATCGGGGGGACAGGCTTTGACAATCAGCCCCAGCATTTT
NA,once,TRBJ1-2,TRBV27,CASSPGRTYGYTF,TGTGCCAGCAGTCCAGGGCGCACCTATGGCTACACCTTC
TRBD2,NA,TRBJ2-7,TRBV27,CASSLRASGVSGSYEQYF,TGTGCCAGCAGTTTAAGGGCTAGCGGGGTTTCCGGCTCCTACGAGCAGTACTTC
NA,NA,TRBJ1-3,TRBV6-5,CASSRRSGNTIYF,TGTGCCAGCAGTCGGAGGTCTGGAAACACCATATATTTT
NA,NA,TRBJ1-1,TRBV25-1,CASSRGDMNTEAFF,TGTGCCAGCAGCCGGGGAGACATGAACACTGAAGCTTTCTTT
NA,NA,TRBJ2-5,TRBV7-9,CASSLVNQWEETQYF,TGTGCCAGCAGCTTAGTCAACCAGTGGGAAGAGACCCAGTACTTC
TRBD2,NA,TRBJ2-5,TRBV11-2,CASSQDTSGVETQYF,TGTGCCAGCAGCCAAGATACTAGCGGGGTTGAGACCCAGTACTTC
TRBD1,once,TRBJ2-5,TRBV7-7,CASSPSGDRGQETQYF,TGTGCTAGCAGCCCTAGTGGGGACAGGGGGCAAGAGACCCAGTACTTC
TRBD2,NA,TRBJ2-5,TRBV5-1,CASSLTGLAGGPETQYF,TGCGCCAGCAGCCTGACCGGACTAGCGGGGGGGCCGGAGACCCAGTACTTC
NA,NA,TRBJ2-3,TRBV9,CASSVGGPGDTQYF,TGTGCCAGCAGCGTAGGGGGGCCCGGCGATACGCAGTATTTT
TRBD1,NA,TRBJ1-1,TRBV4-1,CASSQWDSSEAFF,TGCGCCAGCAGCCAATGGGACAGCTCTGAAGCTTTCTTT
TRBD2,once,TRBJ2-1,TRBV27,CASSTGLANEQFF,TGTGCCAGCAGTACGGGACTAGCCAATGAGCAGTTCTTC
NA,few,TRBJ2-1,TRBV27,CASSLAGSYNEQFF,TGTGCCAGCAGCTTGGCAGGCTCCTACAATGAGCAGTTCTTC
NA,NA,TRBJ2-7,TRBV6-1,CASSEVALVSYEQYF,TGTGCCAGCAGTGAAGTGGCGCTAGTCTCCTACGAGCAGTACTTC
NA,NA,TRBJ2-7,TRBV15,CATSSWGSEQYF,TGTGCCACCAGCAGTTGGGGGTCCGAGCAGTACTTC
NA,NA,TRBJ1-2,TRBV27,CASSPEGYGYTF,TGTGCCAGCAGTCCTGAGGGTTACGGCTACACCTTC
NA,NA,TRBJ1-1,TRBV12-3/TRBV12-4,CATQGMNTEAFF,TGTGCCACTCAGGGAATGAACACTGAAGCTTTCTTT
TRBD1,NA,TRBJ2-7,TRBV27,CASSLSLPQGATYEQYF,TGTGCCAGCAGTTTATCTCTGCCGCAGGGGGCGACCTACGAGCAGTACTTC
NA,NA,TRBJ2-5,TRBV6-6,CASSPRGVETQYF,TGTGCCAGCAGTCCGCGGGGTGTAGAGACCCAGTACTTC
TRBD1,NA,TRBJ2-7,TRBV7-2,CASSLGQGAIYEQYF,TGTGCCAGCAGCTTGGGACAGGGGGCTATCTACGAGCAGTACTTC
TRBD1,NA,TRBJ1-3,TRBV4-1,CASSQGQARSGNTIYF,TGCGCCAGCAGCCAGGGACAGGCTCGCTCTGGAAACACCATATATTTT
TRBD2,NA,TRBJ2-7,TRBV7-2,CASSLLAGYEQYF,TGTGCCAGCAGCTTACTAGCGGGATACGAGCAGTACTTC
TRBD2,once,TRBJ2-1,TRBV7-9,CASSRGGSSSYNEQFF,TGTGCCAGCAGCCGCGGGGGGTCCTCCTCCTACAATGAGCAGTTCTTC
TRBD1,once,TRBJ2-5,TRBV5-4,CASSPPPGGKETQYF,TGTGCCAGCAGCCCCCCCCCAGGGGGCAAGGAGACCCAGTACTTC
NA,NA,TRBJ1-5,TRBV12-3/TRBV12-4,CASRAGVDQPQHF,TGTGCCAGCAGGGCAGGGGTGGATCAGCCCCAGCATTTT
TRBD1,NA,TRBJ1-1,TRBV7-6,CASSLGQGAGTEAFF,TGTGCCAGCAGCCTAGGACAGGGGGCCGGCACTGAAGCTTTCTTT
TRBD1,NA,TRBJ1-6,TRBV7-9,CASSPRGTGDNSPLHF,TGTGCCAGCAGCCCTCGAGGGACAGGGGATAATTCACCCCTCCACTTT
TRBD1,NA,TRBJ2-2,TRBV9,CASSAGEGTGWDTGELFF,TGTGCCAGCAGCGCCGGCGAAGGGACAGGGTGGGACACCGGGGAGCTGTTTTTT
NA,NA,TRBJ1-2,TRBV11-2,CASSLGSVGPYYGYTF,TGTGCCAGCAGCTTAGGGTCAGTTGGCCCTTACTATGGCTACACCTTC
TRBD2,NA,TRBJ2-7,TRBV4-1,CASSQEAAGYSYEQYF,TGCGCCAGCAGCCAAGAAGCAGCGGGGTATTCCTACGAGCAGTACTTC
NA,NA,TRBJ2-1,TRBV7-6,CASSPDTYSYNEQFF,TGTGCCAGCAGCCCCGACACTTACTCCTACAATGAGCAGTTCTTC